These 2 T cell receptor beta chains were sequenced from one sample in a study of T cells in Graves' hyperthyroidism and ophthalmopathy. RNA transcripts were the template for amplifying TCR beta CDR3 regions. HTBI primers were the set used in a first-round RT-PCR of the TCR CDR3. Each CDR3 protein gets one entry after TCRdb re-called the multiplex PCR reads with MiXCR. Of about 700,000 distinct CDR3 sequences in the sample, roughly 45% are singletons; the top ten hold under 8%. The sequenced material came from peripheral blood or thyroid tissue (not recorded which). The receptors here all came from an adult man with Graves' disease, either hyperthyroidism or ophthalmopathy (not recorded which).

The J gene is TRBJ2-5, the V gene TRBV24-1; 14 bases match TRBD2. V trimming: 4 bases; J trimming: 3 bases; junction bases outside the gene matches: 6. The germline CDR1 and CDR2 sequences are KGHDR and SFDVKD. The CDR3 consists of 17 residues. The CDR3 sequence is CATSDRGLAGGKETQYF. DNA of the CDR3: TGTGCCACCAGTGACCGAGGACTAGCGGGAGGAAAAGAGACCCAGTACTTC.

The rearrangement links TRBV29-1 to TRBJ1-1; 9 bases fit TRBD1. Germline CDR1 and CDR2: SQVTM and ANQGSEA. The CDR3 totals 11 residues. The trim removed 7 bases at V and 5 bases at J, leaving 2 bases unmatched. CDR3 in amino acids: CSGDRVTEAFF. For the CDR3, the DNA is TGCAGCGGGGACAGGGTAACTGAAGCTTTCTTT.